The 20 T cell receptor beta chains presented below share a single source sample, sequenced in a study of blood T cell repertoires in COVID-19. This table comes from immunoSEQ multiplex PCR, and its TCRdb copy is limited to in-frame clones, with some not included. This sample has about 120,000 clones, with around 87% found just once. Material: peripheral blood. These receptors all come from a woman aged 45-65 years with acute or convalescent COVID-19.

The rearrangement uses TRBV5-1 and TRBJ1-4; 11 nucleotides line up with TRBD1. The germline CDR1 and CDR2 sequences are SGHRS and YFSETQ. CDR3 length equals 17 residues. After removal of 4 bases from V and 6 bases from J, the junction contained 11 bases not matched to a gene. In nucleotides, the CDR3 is TGCGCCAGCAGCCCCGGGACAGGGGGGAGGCGTCATGAAAAACTGTTTTTT. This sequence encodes CASSPGTGGRRHEKLFF.

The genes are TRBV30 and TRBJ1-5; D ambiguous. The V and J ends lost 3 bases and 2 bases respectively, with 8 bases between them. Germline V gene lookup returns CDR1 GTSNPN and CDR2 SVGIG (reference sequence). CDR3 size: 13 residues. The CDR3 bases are TGTGCCTGGAGCCATAGAGGCAATCAGCCCCAGCATTTT. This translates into CAWSHRGNQPQHF. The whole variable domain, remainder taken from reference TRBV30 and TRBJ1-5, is SQTIHQWPATLVQPVGSPLSLECTVEGTSNPNLYWYRQAAGRGLQLLFYSVGIGQISSEVPQNLSASRPQDRQFILSSKKLLLSDSGFYLCAWSHRGNQPQHFGDGTRLSIL.

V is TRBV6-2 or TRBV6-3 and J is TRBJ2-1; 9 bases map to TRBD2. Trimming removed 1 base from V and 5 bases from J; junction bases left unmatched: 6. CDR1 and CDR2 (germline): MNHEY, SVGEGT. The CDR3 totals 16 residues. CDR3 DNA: TGTGCCAGCAGTTACTGGGCGGGGGGGCCGAACAATGAGCAGTTCTTC. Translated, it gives CASSYWAGGPNNEQFF.

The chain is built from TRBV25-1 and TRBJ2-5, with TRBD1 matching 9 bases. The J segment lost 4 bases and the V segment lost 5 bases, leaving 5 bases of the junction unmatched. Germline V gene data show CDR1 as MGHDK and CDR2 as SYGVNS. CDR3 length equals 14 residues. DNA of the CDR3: TGTGCCAGCAGTTGGACAGGGGTGGGAGAGACCCAGTACTTC. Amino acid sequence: CASSWTGVGETQYF.

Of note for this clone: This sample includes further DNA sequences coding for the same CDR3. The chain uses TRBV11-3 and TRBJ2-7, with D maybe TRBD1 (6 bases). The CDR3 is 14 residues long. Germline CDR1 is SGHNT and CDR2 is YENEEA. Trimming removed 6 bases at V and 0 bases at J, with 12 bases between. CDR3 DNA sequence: TGTGCCAGCAGTACCGGGACACCCTCCTACGAGCAGTACTTC. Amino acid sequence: CASSTGTPSYEQYF. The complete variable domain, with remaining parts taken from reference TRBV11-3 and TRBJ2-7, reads EAGVVQSPRYKIIEKKQPVAFWCNPISGHNTLYWYLQNLGQGPELLIRYENEEAVDDSQLPKDRFSAERLKGVDSTLKIQPAELGDSAVYLCASSTGTPSYEQYFGPGTRLTVT.

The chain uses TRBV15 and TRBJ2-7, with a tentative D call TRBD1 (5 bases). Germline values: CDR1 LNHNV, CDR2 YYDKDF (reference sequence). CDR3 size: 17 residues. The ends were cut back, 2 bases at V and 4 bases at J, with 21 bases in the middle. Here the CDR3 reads CATSRKFSRVRGYEQYF. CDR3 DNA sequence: TGTGCCACCAGCAGAAAATTTTCCAGGGTAAGGGGATACGAGCAGTACTTC.

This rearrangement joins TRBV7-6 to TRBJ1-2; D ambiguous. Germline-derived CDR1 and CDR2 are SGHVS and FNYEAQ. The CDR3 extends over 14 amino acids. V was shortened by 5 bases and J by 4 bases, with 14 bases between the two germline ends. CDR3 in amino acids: CASSPAGGTYGYTF. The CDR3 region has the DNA TGTGCCAGCAGCCCCGCCGGCGGAACCTATGGCTACACCTTC.

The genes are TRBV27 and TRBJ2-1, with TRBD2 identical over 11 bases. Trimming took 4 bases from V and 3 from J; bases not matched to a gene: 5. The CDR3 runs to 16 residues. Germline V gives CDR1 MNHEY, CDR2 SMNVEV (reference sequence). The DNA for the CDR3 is TGTGCCAGCAGTTCAGGGACTAGCGGATACTACAATGAGCAGTTCTTC. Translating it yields CASSSGTSGYYNEQFF.

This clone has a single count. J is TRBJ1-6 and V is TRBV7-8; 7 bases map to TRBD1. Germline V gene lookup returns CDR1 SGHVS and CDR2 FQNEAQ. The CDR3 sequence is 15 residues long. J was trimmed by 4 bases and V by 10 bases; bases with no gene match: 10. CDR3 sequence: CATEPGTAYNSPLHF. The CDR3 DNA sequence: TGTGCCACCGAACCGGGGACAGCTTATAATTCACCCCTCCACTTT.

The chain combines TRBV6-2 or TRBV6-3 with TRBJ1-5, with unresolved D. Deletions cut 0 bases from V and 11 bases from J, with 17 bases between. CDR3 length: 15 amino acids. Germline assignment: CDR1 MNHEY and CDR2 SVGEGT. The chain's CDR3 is CASSYSIGPKGAQHF. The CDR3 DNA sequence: TGTGCCAGCAGTTACTCGATTGGGCCAAAGGGAGCCCAGCATTTT.

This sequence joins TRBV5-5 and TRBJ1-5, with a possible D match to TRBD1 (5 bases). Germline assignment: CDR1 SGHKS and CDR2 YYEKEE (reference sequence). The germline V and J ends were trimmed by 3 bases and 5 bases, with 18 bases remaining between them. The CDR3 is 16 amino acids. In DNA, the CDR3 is TGTGCCAGCAGCTCGGGAGGTCGCAGGGATTATCAGCCCCAGCATTTT. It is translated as CASSSGGRRDYQPQHF. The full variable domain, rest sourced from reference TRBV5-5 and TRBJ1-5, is DAGVTQSPTHLIKTRGQQVTLRCSPISGHKSVSWYQQVLGQGPQFIFQYYEKEERGRGNFPDRFSARQFPNYSSELNVNALLLGDSALYLCASSSGGRRDYQPQHFGDGTRLSIL.

The DNA of the CDR3 is TGTGCCAGCAGCCCCGGGACAGGGGGAAGGGAGCAGTACTTC. Protein product: CASSPGTGGREQYF. The V gene is TRBV7-2, the J gene TRBJ2-7; 11 nucleotides match TRBD1. After removal of 5 bases from V and 7 bases from J, the junction contained 7 bases not matched to a gene. Germline-derived CDR1 and CDR2 are SGHTA and FQGNSA. The CDR3 totals 14 residues.

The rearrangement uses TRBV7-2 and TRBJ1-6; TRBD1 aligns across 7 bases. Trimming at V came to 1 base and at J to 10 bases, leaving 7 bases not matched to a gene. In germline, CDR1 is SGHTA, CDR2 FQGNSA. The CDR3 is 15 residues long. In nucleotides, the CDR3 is TGTGCCAGCAGCTTAGTCCGGGACAGCGGGTCACCCCTCCACTTT. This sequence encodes CASSLVRDSGSPLHF. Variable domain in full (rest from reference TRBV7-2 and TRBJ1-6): GAGVSQSPSNKVTEKGKDVELRCDPISGHTALYWYRQSLGQGLEFLIYFQGNSAPDKSGLPSDRFSAERTGGSVSTLTIQRTQQEDSAVYLCASSLVRDSGSPLHFGNGTRLTVT.

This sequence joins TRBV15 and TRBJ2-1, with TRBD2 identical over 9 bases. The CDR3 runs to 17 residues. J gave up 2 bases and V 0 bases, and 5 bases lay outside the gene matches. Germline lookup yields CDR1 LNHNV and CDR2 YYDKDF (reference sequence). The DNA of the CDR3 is TGTGCCACCAGCAGAGATTCCGGCGGGGGGGCCTACAATGAGCAGTTCTTC. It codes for CATSRDSGGGAYNEQFF.

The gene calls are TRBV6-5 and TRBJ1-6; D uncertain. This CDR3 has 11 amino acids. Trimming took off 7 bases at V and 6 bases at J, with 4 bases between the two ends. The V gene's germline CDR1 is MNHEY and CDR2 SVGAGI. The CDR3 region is CASTLNSPLHF. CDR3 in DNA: TGTGCCAGCACTCTTAATTCACCCCTCCACTTT.

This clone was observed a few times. This CDR3 reads CASSYLREGYTF. The CDR3 nucleotides read TGTGCCAGCAGTTACCTGAGAGAGGGCTACACCTTC. The V and J genes are TRBV6-6 and TRBJ1-2; D not certain. Germline CDR1 reads MNHNY; CDR2 reads SVGAGI (reference sequence). This CDR3 comprises 12 residues. V was trimmed by 2 bases and J by 8 bases, leaving 9 bases between them.

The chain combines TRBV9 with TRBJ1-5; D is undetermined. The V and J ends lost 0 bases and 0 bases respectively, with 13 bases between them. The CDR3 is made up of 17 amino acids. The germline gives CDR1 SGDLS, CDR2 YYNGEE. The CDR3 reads CASSVGVTANSNQPQHF. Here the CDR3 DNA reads TGTGCCAGCAGCGTAGGAGTCACCGCAAATAGCAATCAGCCCCAGCATTTT.

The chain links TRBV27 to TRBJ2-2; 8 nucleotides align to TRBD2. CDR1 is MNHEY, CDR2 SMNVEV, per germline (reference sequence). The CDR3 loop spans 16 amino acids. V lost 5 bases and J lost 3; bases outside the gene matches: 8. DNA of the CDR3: TGTGCCAGCAGTGCCTTGGGGACTAGTTACACCGGGGAGCTGTTTTTT. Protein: CASSALGTSYTGELFF.

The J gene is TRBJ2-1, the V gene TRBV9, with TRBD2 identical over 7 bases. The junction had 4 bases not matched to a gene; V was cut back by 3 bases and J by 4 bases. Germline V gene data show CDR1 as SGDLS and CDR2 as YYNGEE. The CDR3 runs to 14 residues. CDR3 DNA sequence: TGTGCCAGCAGCGGGACTAGTTATTACAATGAGCAGTTCTTC. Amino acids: CASSGTSYYNEQFF.

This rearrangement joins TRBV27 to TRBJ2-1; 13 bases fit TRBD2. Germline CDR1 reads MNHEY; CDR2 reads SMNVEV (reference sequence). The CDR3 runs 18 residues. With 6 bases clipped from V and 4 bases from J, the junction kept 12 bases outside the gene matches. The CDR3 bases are TGTGCCAGCAGCACATTTCGTGGACTAGCGGGAGAGTACAATGAGCAGTTCTTC. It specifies CASSTFRGLAGEYNEQFF.